This T cell receptor beta chain was identified in a study of persistence of HIV-infected CD4 T cells. Study-wide points: CMV- and Gag-responding cells had lower TCRbeta richness than CD3/CD28-responding cells.

This was the immunoSEQ version 4 assay in survey mode. Sequencing used immunoSEQ multiplex PCR; TCRdb keeps in-frame clones, though not all of them. The table includes some 40,000 clones, over 65% detected once. Of note for this clone: The antigen is undetermined. The DNA is left out, because the CDR3 cannot be placed on it with certainty; the CDR3 is given as TCRdb lists it.

Germline CDR1 MNHNS, CDR2 SASEGT. The CDR3 has 13 amino acids, counting both end residues. Cells were stimulated with overlapping HIV-1 Gag 15-mer peptides. Memory cells lacking CD40L and CD69 with high CD45RO were sorted. This chain uses TRBV6-1 with TRBJ1-4. The receptor was derived from an adult with HIV. The donor label of this sample is uncertain. Sequences were derived from cultured CD4+ T cells from PBMCs, sampled from a patient who received antiretroviral therapy. The CDR3 reads CASSDFGDEKLFF.